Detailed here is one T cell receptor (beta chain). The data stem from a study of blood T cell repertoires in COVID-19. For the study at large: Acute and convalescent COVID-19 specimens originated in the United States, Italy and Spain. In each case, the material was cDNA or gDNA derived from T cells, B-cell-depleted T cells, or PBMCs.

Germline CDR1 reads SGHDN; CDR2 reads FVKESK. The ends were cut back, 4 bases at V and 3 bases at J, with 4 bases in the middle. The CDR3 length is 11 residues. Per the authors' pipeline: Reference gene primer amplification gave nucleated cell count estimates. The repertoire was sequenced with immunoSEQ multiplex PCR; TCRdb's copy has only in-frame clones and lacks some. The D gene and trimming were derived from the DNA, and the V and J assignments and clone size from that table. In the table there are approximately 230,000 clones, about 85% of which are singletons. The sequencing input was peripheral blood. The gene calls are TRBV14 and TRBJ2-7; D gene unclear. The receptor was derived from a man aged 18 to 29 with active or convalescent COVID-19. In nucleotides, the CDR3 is TGTGCCAGCAGCCTCAGCTACGAGCAGTACTTC. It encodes CASSLSYEQYF.